This T cell receptor beta chain was profiled in a study of spatial heterogeneity in lung cancer. TCRdb independently ran MiXCR on the 5' RACE reads; one entry per CDR3 protein. This table holds around 2,500 distinct CDR3 sequences, 5% to 7.5% found once. Study-wide results and caveats: The study found that expanded intratumoral alpha and beta TCR counts tracked tumor mutation counts.

This clonotype qualifies as medium-sized. Antigen: not known. The ends lost 6 bases at V and 3 bases at J; junction bases unmatched: 5. The CDR3 runs 14 residues. The germline CDR1 and CDR2 sequences are SQVTM and ANQGSEA. The time point: sample taken at primary tumor resection. This TCR was sampled from a male donor with early-stage non-small cell lung cancer. This chain connects TRBV29-1 to TRBJ2-2, with 9 bases identical to TRBD1. Specimen: lung tumor tissue, collected at surgery. The CDR3 DNA reads as TGCAGCGTGGGGACAGGGATGGACACCGGGGAGCTGTTTTTT. The encoded protein is CSVGTGMDTGELFF.